This T cell receptor (beta chain) stems from a study of blood T cells in healthy people across ages. Extractions gave at least 5.5 micrograms of total RNA per sample. CDR3 length: 13 residues. PCR was performed a second time for roughly 6 to 12 cycles using a sample-barcoded 5' primer and a J-beta primer mix. TCRdb reprocessed the 5' RACE reads via MiXCR and lists one record per CDR3 protein. This table holds around 1,000,000 distinct CDR3 sequences, less than 25% found once. This clonotype was counted between two and nine times. In addition, the sample was reused for a study of T cells of mothers and their children. From that report: Some 3 million TCR beta reads per child versus over 9 million per mother.

The chain links TRBV21-1 to TRBJ2-7; TRBD2, the table's D call, lacks a check against the DNA. TRBV21-1 is annotated as a pseudogene. Input material: blood. This sequence originates from a girl aged 2 to 9 in good health. The CDR3 DNA is TGTGCCAGCGACTCCCGAGACTCCTACGAGCAGTACTTC. Protein: CASDSRDSYEQYF.